The 11 T cell receptor beta chains presented below share a single source sample, sequenced in a study of T cell responses to AZD1222 COVID-19 vaccine. TCRdb's copy holds only in-frame clones and misses some; the assay was immunoSEQ multiplex PCR. In the table there are some 160,000 clones, approximately 90% of which are singletons. The sample was peripheral blood, taken on day 0 of AZD1222 vaccination. The receptors stem from an adult in good health.

CDR3 sequence: CASRGQGAAFF. The CDR3 nucleotides read TGTGCCAGCAGAGGACAGGGGGCGGCTTTCTTT. This chain connects TRBV6-5 to TRBJ1-1; 11 nucleotides match TRBD1. Unmatched junction bases numbered 2, after V lost 6 bases and J lost 11 bases. Germline loops: CDR1 MNHEY, CDR2 SVGAGI. The CDR3 consists of 11 residues.

Only one count was recorded for this clone. The chain has TRBV29-1 and TRBJ2-7; 10 nucleotides align to TRBD1. The CDR3 is 13 residues long. Germline CDR1 is SQVTM and CDR2 is ANQGSEA. With V trimmed by 3 bases and J by 8 bases, 7 bases remained unmatched. CDR3 DNA sequence: TGCAGCGTTGAGCCGACAGGGGGCAGTCAGCAGTACTTC. This gives the protein CSVEPTGGSQQYF.

The chain employs TRBV7-2 and TRBJ1-1; no firm D call. Germline CDR1 SGHTA, CDR2 FQGNSA. The CDR3 runs to 14 residues. The ends were cut back, 4 bases at V and 3 bases at J, with 12 bases in the middle. CDR3 sequence reads: CASSSLPADTEAFF. CDR3 coding DNA: TGTGCCAGCAGCTCCCTTCCCGCGGACACTGAAGCTTTCTTT.

This chain links TRBV28 with TRBJ2-1; the match to TRBD2 covers 12 bases. CDR1 MDHEN and CDR2 SYDVKM come from the germline V gene. This CDR3 is built from 16 residues. V was pared by 6 bases and J by 6 bases, with 9 bases of the junction left unmatched. In DNA form, the CDR3 reads TGTGCCAGCAGCCGAAGGACTAGCGGGAATAGCAATGAGCAGTTCTTC. This codes for CASSRRTSGNSNEQFF.

The chain uses TRBV5-1 and TRBJ2-3; TRBD1 matches 8 bases. With 6 bases clipped from V and 5 bases from J, the junction kept 5 bases outside the gene matches. Looked up from germline, CDR1 is SGHRS and CDR2 is YFSETQ. The CDR3 is 13 residues long. The CDR3 DNA reads TGCGCCAGCACGGACAGGGCGGGAGATACGCAGTATTTT. This gives the protein CASTDRAGDTQYF. The whole variable domain, filled in from reference TRBV5-1 and TRBJ2-3, reads KAGVTQTPRYLIKTRGQQVTLSCSPISGHRSVSWYQQTPGQGLQFLFEYFSETQRNKGNFPGRFSGRQFSNSRSEMNVSTLELGDSALYLCASTDRAGDTQYFGPGTRLTVL.

This chain links TRBV6-5 with TRBJ2-7, with D tentatively TRBD2 (5 bases). V lost 5 bases and J lost 0, with 8 bases in between. This CDR3 is 13 amino acids long. Germline CDR1 reads MNHEY; CDR2 reads SVGAGI. CDR3 bases: TGTGCCAGCAGTAATGACTACTCCTACGAGCAGTACTTC. Protein sequence: CASSNDYSYEQYF.

This clone was seen once. The chain is built from TRBV29-1 and TRBJ1-1; 7 nucleotides match TRBD1. Trimming cost V 7 bases and J 1 base; bases outside gene matches: 3. Germline V gene data show CDR1 as SQVTM and CDR2 as ANQGSEA. This CDR3 has 12 residues. This chain's CDR3 is CSARQGNTEAFF. In DNA, the CDR3 is TGCAGCGCAAGACAGGGGAACACTGAAGCTTTCTTT.

This clone appeared once. The chain combines TRBV19 with TRBJ2-5; 8 bases match TRBD2. This CDR3 comprises 14 residues. With V trimmed by 1 base and J by 4 bases, 2 bases remained unmatched. Germline V gene sequence: CDR1 LNHDA, CDR2 SQIVND (reference sequence). Written as DNA, the CDR3 is TGTGCCAGTAGTATAGGCGCGGGAGGAGAGACCCAGTACTTC. Protein sequence: CASSIGAGGETQYF.

The CDR3 nucleotides read TGTGCCAGCTCTACAGGGAATTCACCCCTCCACTTT. It specifies CASSTGNSPLHF. The genes are TRBV18 and TRBJ1-6, with D possibly TRBD1 on 6 matching bases. Germline V gene sequence: CDR1 KGHSH, CDR2 LQKENI. There are 12 residues in the CDR3. The ends were cut back, 6 bases at V and 7 bases at J, with 7 bases in the middle.

This chain connects TRBV15 to TRBJ2-2; D uncertain. Germline V gene data show CDR1 as LNHNV and CDR2 as YYDKDF (reference sequence). The length of the CDR3 is 14 residues. V was clipped by 8 bases and J by 3 bases, with 13 bases between them. The CDR3: CATGNGRDTGELFF. The CDR3 DNA follows: TGTGCCACCGGGAATGGTCGGGACACCGGGGAGCTGTTTTTT.

CDR3 nucleotide sequence: TGTGCCATCAGTGAAGGAGCTTTCTTT. Translated, it gives CAISEGAFF. The rearrangement joins TRBV10-3 to TRBJ1-1; D call uncertain. V gave up 3 bases and J gave up 10 bases, with 3 bases separating them. The V gene's germline CDR1 is ENHRY and CDR2 SYGVKD. This CDR3 is built from 9 residues.